Reported below is one TCR beta chain. What antigen it recognizes has not been identified. No much larger clone exists at a distance of one base, and base qualities are not known. The data were obtained in a study of graft-versus-host responses after intestinal transplantation (dated by TCRdb to about 2021). Some background on the complete study: Multivisceral, liver-intestinal, or isolated intestinal transplants were received by the recipients. After intestinal transplantation, graft-versus-host and host-versus-graft alloreactive T cell clones in the graft, circulation and bone marrow were tracked using bulk TCR-beta CDR3 sequencing. Alloreactive clones were identified by sequencing pre-transplant mixed lymphocyte reaction products and comparing these products with unstimulated pre-transplant donor and recipient T cells. Every recipient was given anti-thymocyte globulin induction, then maintenance tacrolimus and steroids for 3 to 4 years. A peak of at least 4% donor T cells among recipient peripheral blood mononuclear cells was the definition used for donor T cell macrochimerism. The cohort enrolled about two dozen intestinal transplant recipients including one retransplant, and a few patients lacking pretransplant specimens were excluded. Rather than going through the commercial service, samples from a few later patients were sequenced in-house on an Illumina MiSeq and processed with MiXCR. The research as a whole found: In patients with donor T cell macrochimerism, the allografts had high GvH to HvG T cell clonal ratios. Early after transplant, declines in HvG clones were associated with peak levels of circulating GvH clones. Conclusions were limited by the relatively low number and heterogeneity of intestinal transplant patients. GvH clones were detected in recipient bone marrow, and some appeared earlier in ileal mucosa or blood, consistent with an intestinal mucosal origin.

The germline V gene provides CDR1 LGHNT and CDR2 FRNRAP. Counted from cysteine to phenylalanine, this CDR3 has 14 amino acids. Of all the DNA, just the CDR3 is kept, 42 bases in frame from base 1. V is pared back by 2 bases and J by 1 base, with 8 bases lying between the germline termini. The library was produced with the immunoSEQ multiplex PCR assay. In most patients, genomic DNA was isolated using the Qiagen DNeasy Blood and Tissue Kit and sent frozen to Adaptive Biotechnologies for TCR sequencing. For most patients, genomic DNA was subjected to high-throughput TCR-beta CDR3 sequencing by Adaptive Biotechnologies. Per the authors' processing: Adaptive's ImmunoSEQ software was the source of the TCR sequencing data for around 20 patients, while three other patients were processed with MiXCR and VDJtools. To correct CD4 versus CD8 sorting errors, sequences present in both subsets at a frequency ratio below 5:1 were removed. CDR3 nucleotide sequences shared between donor and recipient were removed because the origin of such sequences could not be assigned. Alloreactive clones required at least 2-fold expansion over unstimulated cells and minimum CFSE-low frequency of 0.002% (template counts) or 0.001% (read counts). Clones detected in sequenced pre-transplant spleen, lymph node, or MLR CFSE-low populations of the donor or recipient were defined as mappable. Cumulative frequency of alloreactive clones was calculated as a percentage of all sequences weighted by copy number. TCRdb mirrors the immuneACCESS table, restricted to in-frame sequences. Some clones are absent from its copies; in checked studies, under half trace to an unresolved V gene, and the reason for the others is unknown. Clone size and the V and J calls come from that table; the DNA yielded D and trimming. This sample gives some 93,000 clones in total; more than 85% of them show up just once. The top ten clonotypes cover around 0.53% of the sample.

The time point label for this specimen denotes: cells obtained before transplantation from donor or recipient. CD3+CD4+ and CD3+CD8+ populations were FACS-sorted from unstimulated pre-transplant donor and recipient cells taken from spleen or lymph nodes. The chain is assembled from TRBV12-5 and TRBJ1-1; the D segment cannot be called with confidence. This sequence originates from a human donor who received an intestinal transplant. Sequencing was performed on unstimulated CD8+ T cells sorted from spleen or lymph node cells, taken before intestinal transplant. In nucleotides, the sequence is TGTGCTAGTGGTTTGTGGAGCCCGAACACTGAAGCTTTCTTT. Its amino acids are CASGLWSPNTEAFF.